What follows are 15 T cell receptor beta chains derived from one specimen sequenced in a study of T cell responses to AZD1222 COVID-19 vaccine. Produced via immunoSEQ multiplex PCR; TCRdb's table is partial and in-frame only. The repertoire holds over 85,000 clones, with about 85% as singletons. This specimen consisted of peripheral blood, obtained on day 0 of AZD1222 vaccination. Receptor source: an adult in good health.

J is TRBJ2-7 and V is TRBV15; TRBD1 agrees at 8 bases. Germline-derived CDR1 and CDR2 are LNHNV and YYDKDF (reference sequence). The V gene end was trimmed by 4 bases and the J gene end by 0 bases; junction bases not matched to a gene: 8. The CDR3 sequence is 16 residues long. As DNA, the CDR3 is TGTGCCACCAGCACCAGACAGGGGCATCGCTCCTACGAGCAGTACTTC. Translated: CATSTRQGHRSYEQYF.

The rearrangement links TRBV11-2 to TRBJ1-1; perhaps TRBD1 as D (5 bases). Germline V CDR1 and CDR2: SGHAT, FQNNGV. This CDR3 has 15 residues. Trimming shortened V by 5 bases and J by 5 bases, and 18 bases separated the two germline ends. This CDR3 is CASSPERGGGTEAFF. The CDR3 DNA is TGTGCCAGCAGCCCGGAGAGGGGCGGAGGAACTGAAGCTTTCTTT. The whole variable domain, filled in from reference TRBV11-2 and TRBJ1-1, reads EAGVAQSPRYKIIEKRQSVAFWCNPISGHATLYWYQQILGQGPKLLIQFQNNGVVDDSQLPKDRFSAERLKGVDSTLKIQPAKLEDSAVYLCASSPERGGGTEAFFGQGTRLTVV.

CDR3 sequence reads: CSASDPGQTNNEQFF. In DNA, the CDR3 is TGCAGTGCTAGTGATCCGGGACAGACTAACAATGAGCAGTTCTTC. V gene TRBV20-1 combines with J gene TRBJ2-1, with TRBD1 matching 7 bases. The CDR3 contains 15 residues. Germline CDR1 DFQATT, CDR2 SNEGSKA (reference sequence). The V segment lost 3 bases and the J segment 5 bases; nucleotides outside the gene matches: 10.

This clone was recorded a few times. The rearrangement links TRBV7-2 to TRBJ2-7; D ambiguous. Germline CDR1 reads SGHTA; CDR2 reads FQGNSA. Between the trimmed V and J ends, which lost 6 bases and 6 bases, there was a span of 21 bases. This CDR3 is 15 amino acids long. The CDR3, as DNA: TGTGCCAGCAGTTTCACGGGCCCTGACCCTCTCGAGCAGTACTTC. Translation: CASSFTGPDPLEQYF. Full variable domain (remainder filled in from reference TRBV7-2 and TRBJ2-7): GAGVSQSPSNKVTEKGKDVELRCDPISGHTALYWYRQSLGQGLEFLIYFQGNSAPDKSGLPSDRFSAERTGGSVSTLTIQRTQQEDSAVYLCASSFTGPDPLEQYFGPGTRLTVT.

This clone showed up just a few times. J is TRBJ1-1 and V is TRBV18; D remains ambiguous. The CDR3 covers 13 residues. V lost 0 bases to trimming and J lost 0 bases, with 2 bases between them. Germline V gives CDR1 KGHSH, CDR2 LQKENI. CDR3: CASSPPVNTEAFF. The CDR3, as DNA: TGTGCCAGCTCACCACCAGTGAACACTGAAGCTTTCTTT.

This clone came up once. The chain couples TRBV5-1 to TRBJ2-7; D remains unclear. The ends were cut back, 0 bases at V and 3 bases at J, with 7 bases in the middle. Germline V lookup: CDR1 SGHRS, CDR2 YFSETQ. The CDR3 length is 13 residues. CDR3 in amino acids: CASSLDTNYEQYF. The CDR3 DNA follows: TGCGCCAGCAGCTTGGACACGAACTACGAGCAGTACTTC.

The chain has TRBV6-2 or TRBV6-3 and TRBJ2-1; no firm D call. The CDR3 runs to 13 residues. The V gene's germline CDR1 is MNHEY and CDR2 SVGEGT. The ends were cut back, 2 bases at V and 3 bases at J, with 5 bases in the middle. The CDR3 loop reads CASSYSRYNEQFF. CDR3 coding DNA: TGTGCCAGCAGTTACAGCCGCTACAATGAGCAGTTCTTC.

The chain employs TRBV10-1 and TRBJ2-1, with D perhaps assigned TRBD1 or TRBD2 (5 bases each). The CDR3 is made up of 17 amino acids. The V and J ends lost 4 bases and 0 bases respectively, with 16 bases between them. Germline V gene sequence: CDR1 WNHNN, CDR2 SYGVQD (reference sequence). DNA for the CDR3: TGCGCCAGCAGTGGCCCCCGGGGCAAAGGCTCCTACAATGAGCAGTTCTTC. This codes for CASSGPRGKGSYNEQFF.

The gene calls are TRBV27 and TRBJ2-7, with 8 bases aligning to TRBD1. CDR3 length equals 18 residues. Germline values: CDR1 MNHEY, CDR2 SMNVEV (reference sequence). Germline trimming cut 7 bases from V and 5 bases from J; bases unmatched to any gene: 22. The CDR3 DNA reads TGTGCCAGCACCCGACAGGGGCGGGTTGGCTTGTCCGCCGACGAGCAGTACTTC. Translated, it gives CASTRQGRVGLSADEQYF.

The rearrangement links TRBV5-1 to TRBJ1-1, with D maybe TRBD1 (5 bases). The CDR3 length is 17 residues. Germline values: CDR1 SGHRS, CDR2 YFSETQ. V shed 0 bases and J shed 6 bases, with 21 bases lying between them. This CDR3 reads CASSLVGTAVGAAEAFF. CDR3 nucleotides: TGCGCCAGCAGCTTGGTTGGGACGGCGGTTGGAGCCGCTGAAGCTTTCTTT.

This sequence joins TRBV2 and TRBJ2-3, with 7 bases fitting TRBD1. The CDR3 loop spans 14 amino acids. Germline V gene sequence: CDR1 SNHLY, CDR2 FYNNEI. V lost 3 bases, J lost 1 base, and 1 base stayed unmatched. CDR3 sequence reads: CASSDTGGTDTQYF. The CDR3 region has the DNA TGTGCCAGCAGTGATACAGGGGGCACAGATACGCAGTATTTT. Drawing the rest from reference TRBV2 and TRBJ2-3, the complete variable domain is EPEVTQTPSHQVTQMGQEVILRCVPISNHLYFYWYRQILGQKVEFLVSFYNNEISEKSEIFDDQFSVERPDGSNFTLKIRSTKLEDSAMYFCASSDTGGTDTQYFGPGTRLTVL.

V is TRBV6-5 and J is TRBJ2-1; D possibly corresponds to TRBD1 (6 bases). Trimming took off 7 bases at V and 0 bases at J, with 13 bases between the two ends. CDR3 size: 15 residues. CDR1 and CDR2 from the germline V gene are MNHEY and SVGAGI. The CDR3 DNA is TGTGCCAGCACCGAACGGACAGCCTCCTACAATGAGCAGTTCTTC. Residues: CASTERTASYNEQFF.

This clone was recorded only once. The chain employs TRBV5-1 and TRBJ2-2; D ambiguous. This CDR3 is built from 14 residues. V lost 0 bases and J 9 bases, leaving 12 bases between the germline ends. Germline CDR1 SGHRS, CDR2 YFSETQ. In nucleotides, the CDR3 is TGCGCCAGCAGCTTGGGTAGGGAAAGCAGGGAGCTGTTTTTT. This translates into CASSLGRESRELFF.

V gene TRBV10-1 combines with J gene TRBJ2-7; unclear D gene. The V gene lost 1 base and the J gene lost 3 bases, with 10 bases spanning the gap. Looked up from germline, CDR1 is WNHNN and CDR2 is SYGVQD (reference sequence). The CDR3 contains 14 residues. CDR3 DNA: TGCGCCAGCAGTGAGTACGAAGGAAGCTACGAGCAGTACTTC. It codes for CASSEYEGSYEQYF.

The chain is built from TRBV30 and TRBJ2-5; D uncertain. This CDR3 comprises 15 residues. Trimming shortened V by 4 bases and J by 4 bases, and 19 bases separated the two germline ends. CDR1 GTSNPN and CDR2 SVGIG come from the germline V gene (reference sequence). The CDR3, as DNA: TGTGCCTGGACCCCCGACCCAATCCCTCGAGAGACCCAGTACTTC. It translates to CAWTPDPIPRETQYF.